The sequence of this T cell receptor beta chain was determined in a study of CD8+CD57+ T cells in acquired aplastic anemia. The junction had 6 bases not matched to a gene; V was cut back by 3 bases and J by 6 bases. This CDR3 region has 15 residues. CDR1 and CDR2 (germline): SGHAT, FQDESV (reference sequence). CD8+CD57+ cell expansion had been shown by flow cytometry in patients chosen for sequencing. The enrolled patients all had severe acquired aplastic anemia. According to the study, genomic DNA was the template for TCR beta VDJ and CDR3 profiling. MiXCR, run by TCRdb on the reads, gives a single entry per CDR3 protein. The sample consists of about 180,000 distinct CDR3 sequences, roughly 48% of them appearing once.

This TCR came from a human donor with aplastic anemia. This rearrangement joins TRBV11-1 to TRBJ2-3, with 10 bases matching TRBD1. The specimen was sorted CD4+, CD8+, or CD8+CD57+ T cells (not recorded which) from PBMCs. The CDR3 sequence is CASSFWDRGVDTQYF. The DNA for the CDR3 is TGTGCCAGCAGCTTTTGGGACAGGGGAGTGGATACGCAGTATTTT. The whole variable domain, filled in from reference TRBV11-1 and TRBJ2-3, reads EAEVAQSPRYKITEKSQAVAFWCDPISGHATLYWYRQILGQGPELLVQFQDESVVDDSQLPKDRFSAERLKGVDSTLKIQPAELGDSAMYLCASSFWDRGVDTQYFGPGTRLTVL.